Shown below are 25 T cell receptor beta chains from a single sample sequenced in a study of T cells after yellow fever vaccination. TCRdb used MiXCR to reprocess the 5' RACE reads, holding one entry per CDR3 protein. The sample holds 240,000 or so distinct CDR3 sequences, about 7% seen once. Source: CD4+ T cells sorted from PBMCs, taken 15 days after the yellow fever booster vaccination. Every receptor here comes from a man between 25 and 39 years old who received the YFV17D yellow fever vaccine.

V is TRBV10-3 and J is TRBJ2-5; TRBD2 might be the D (7 bases). Germline loops: CDR1 ENHRY, CDR2 SYGVKD. V lost 8 bases, J lost 0 bases, and 10 bases lay in between. This CDR3 has 13 residues. The CDR3 reads CAIGGAHQETQYF. For the CDR3, the DNA is TGTGCCATCGGGGGGGCCCACCAAGAGACCCAGTACTTC.

V usage is TRBV20-1 and J usage is TRBJ1-5; D perhaps matches TRBD1 (6 bases). Germline CDR1 DFQATT, CDR2 SNEGSKA (reference sequence). Trimming left V 1 base short and J 2 bases short, with 21 bases between. The CDR3 is 18 residues long. The CDR3 is CSARVIGRGDLGNQPQHF. CDR3 sequence (DNA): TGCAGTGCTAGAGTAATTGGCAGGGGTGATTTGGGCAATCAGCCCCAGCATTTT.

This clonotype was observed a few times. The rearrangement uses TRBV5-1 and TRBJ2-7, with 8 bases matching TRBD1. V was clipped by 0 bases and J by 2 bases; unmatched bases: 4. Germline loops: CDR1 SGHRS, CDR2 YFSETQ. The CDR3 totals 15 residues. The CDR3 region has the DNA TGCGCCAGCAGCTTGGGACAGGGGATCACCTACGAGCAGTACTTC. It encodes CASSLGQGITYEQYF.

The chain couples TRBV12-3 or TRBV12-4 to TRBJ2-3; no firm D call. This CDR3 contains 14 residues. The ends were cut back, 1 base at V and 6 bases at J, with 11 bases in the middle. CDR3 sequence reads: CASSLGLESDTQYF. The CDR3 bases are TGTGCCAGCAGTTTAGGGCTAGAATCCGATACGCAGTATTTT.

This clonotype was recorded many times. The chain is built from TRBV7-2 and TRBJ2-7, with no clear D. V was pared by 1 base and J by 3 bases, with 7 bases between. CDR3 length: 13 amino acids. Germline V gene sequence: CDR1 SGHTA, CDR2 FQGNSA. The CDR3 reads CASSLGPNYEQYF. CDR3 bases: TGTGCCAGCAGCTTAGGTCCCAACTACGAGCAGTACTTC.

This clonotype occurred many times. The rearrangement links TRBV10-3 to TRBJ2-6; tentatively, D is TRBD1 or TRBD2 (5 bases each). This CDR3 region has 16 residues. V was shortened by 6 bases and J by 0 bases, with 12 bases between the two germline ends. The germline V gene has CDR1 ENHRY and CDR2 SYGVKD. The CDR3 sequence: CAISAEGSSGANVLTF. Here the CDR3 DNA reads TGTGCCATCAGCGCCGAGGGGAGCTCTGGGGCCAACGTCCTGACTTTC.

This clonotype was seen ten or more times. The rearrangement uses TRBV4-3 and TRBJ2-7; D gene uncertain. CDR3 size: 13 residues. The germline V gene encodes CDR1 LGHNA and CDR2 YSLEER. Trimming removed 1 base from V and 3 bases from J, with 7 bases in between. The CDR3 is CASSQGPHYEQYF. The CDR3, as DNA: TGCGCCAGCAGCCAAGGGCCGCACTACGAGCAGTACTTC.

This chain links TRBV18 with TRBJ2-5; D not certain. V was trimmed by 5 bases and J by 2 bases, leaving 9 bases between them. This CDR3 region has 13 residues. Germline-derived CDR1 and CDR2 are KGHSH and LQKENI. CDR3 residues: CASSSGRQETQYF. The CDR3 region has the DNA TGTGCCAGCTCATCCGGCAGGCAAGAGACCCAGTACTTC.

The chain couples TRBV7-2 to TRBJ2-7; unclear D gene. The CDR3 runs 15 residues. The V gene lost 6 bases and the J gene lost 0 bases, with 15 bases spanning the gap. The germline gives CDR1 SGHTA, CDR2 FQGNSA. The CDR3 DNA reads TGTGCCAGCAGACCATCCTTGGGCAGCTCCTACGAGCAGTACTTC. It specifies CASRPSLGSSYEQYF.

This clonotype was recorded many times. The chain combines TRBV5-1 with TRBJ2-3, with D maybe TRBD2 (5 bases). Per germline, CDR1 SGHRS and CDR2 YFSETQ. The CDR3 covers 14 residues. Between the trimmed V and J ends, which lost 2 bases and 2 bases, there was a span of 9 bases. The CDR3 DNA reads TGCGCCAGCAGCTTTAGCGTGGCCACAGATACGCAGTATTTT. It codes for CASSFSVATDTQYF.

This clonotype occurred many times. CDR3 amino acids: CASSLEVSSGANVLTF. CDR3 sequence (DNA): TGCGCCAGCAGCTTGGAGGTCTCCTCTGGGGCCAACGTCCTGACTTTC. The gene calls are TRBV5-1 and TRBJ2-6, with unresolved D. The CDR3 is made up of 16 amino acids. Germline V CDR1 and CDR2: SGHRS, YFSETQ. V was shortened by 0 bases and J by 0 bases, with 7 bases between the two germline ends.

There are many counts of this clonotype. The chain is built from TRBV10-1 and TRBJ2-3; D gene uncertain. CDR1 is WNHNN, CDR2 SYGVQD, per germline (reference sequence). The CDR3 runs to 13 residues. Trimming removed 2 bases from V and 1 base from J, with 4 bases in between. The CDR3 sequence: CASSEGGTDTQYF. The CDR3 DNA reads as TGCGCCAGCAGTGAGGGGGGCACAGATACGCAGTATTTT.

This clonotype has a handful of counts. The chain uses TRBV2 and TRBJ1-1; D call uncertain. V was clipped by 5 bases and J by 1 base, with 14 bases between them. CDR3 length: 15 amino acids. CDR1 and CDR2 (germline): SNHLY, FYNNEI. The chain's CDR3 is CASSLTRTSNTEAFF. The CDR3 DNA reads TGTGCCAGCAGTCTTACCCGAACTTCGAACACTGAAGCTTTCTTT.

Ten or more counts support this clonotype. The V call is TRBV10-3, the J call TRBJ2-5; maybe TRBD1 (5 bases). Germline V gene sequence: CDR1 ENHRY, CDR2 SYGVKD. This CDR3 region has 13 residues. Trimming cost V 6 bases and J 2 bases, with 10 bases left between them. This chain's CDR3 is CAISWTIQETQYF. The DNA of the CDR3 is TGTGCCATCAGCTGGACAATTCAAGAGACCCAGTACTTC.

This clonotype was picked up a small number of times. J is TRBJ2-6 and V is TRBV6-5; D is perhaps TRBD2 (5 bases). V lost 0 bases and J 0 bases, leaving 15 bases between the germline ends. CDR1 and CDR2 from the germline V gene are MNHEY and SVGAGI. The CDR3 length is 19 residues. DNA of the CDR3: TGTGCCAGCAGTTACTCGACTTTGTGGGGAGCCTCTGGGGCCAACGTCCTGACTTTC. This gives the protein CASSYSTLWGASGANVLTF.

This clonotype was picked up many times. The J gene is TRBJ1-6, the V gene TRBV7-9, with D uncertain. This CDR3 spans 12 amino acids. Per the germline V gene, CDR1 is SEHNR and CDR2 is FQNEAQ (reference sequence). Trimming removed 3 bases from V and 8 bases from J, with 5 bases in between. The CDR3 spells CASSFGDSPLHF. In nucleotides, the CDR3 is TGTGCCAGCAGCTTCGGGGATTCACCCCTCCACTTT.

This clonotype was counted at least ten times. The chain is built from TRBV29-1 and TRBJ2-4, with D unresolved. The CDR3 length is 14 residues. Trimming cost V 4 bases and J 3 bases, with 13 bases left between them. Germline V gives CDR1 SQVTM, CDR2 ANQGSEA. The CDR3 loop is CSVVRAMGKNIQYF. The CDR3, as DNA: TGCAGCGTTGTCCGGGCGATGGGCAAAAACATTCAGTACTTC.

In its sample, this clonotype was seen a few times. The chain joins TRBV5-1 to TRBJ1-2, with D uncertain. The germline V and J ends were trimmed by 4 bases and 8 bases, with 15 bases remaining between them. This CDR3 region has 13 residues. The V gene's germline CDR1 is SGHRS and CDR2 YFSETQ. The CDR3 bases are TGCGCCAGCAGCCCCCAGGTTGGCGAGGGCTACACCTTC. Its translation: CASSPQVGEGYTF.

V gene TRBV20-1 combines with J gene TRBJ2-5; no clear D. Trimming took off 6 bases at V and 5 bases at J, with 13 bases between the two ends. CDR1 DFQATT and CDR2 SNEGSKA come from the germline V gene (reference sequence). The length of the CDR3 is 12 residues. This CDR3 reads CSALGSGETQYF. The CDR3 DNA is TGCAGTGCCCTAGGGTCGGGCGAGACCCAGTACTTC.

This clonotype was detected many times. The V call is TRBV20-1, the J call TRBJ2-3, with D perhaps TRBD1 (6 bases). CDR1 and CDR2 from the germline V gene are DFQATT and SNEGSKA (reference sequence). The CDR3 runs to 13 residues. V was pared by 2 bases and J by 4 bases, with 10 bases between. The CDR3 DNA sequence: TGCAGTGCTAGACTAGGGGGAGCAGATACGCAGTATTTT. Protein sequence: CSARLGGADTQYF.

This clonotype was detected ten times or more. The rearrangement links TRBV11-2 to TRBJ2-5; D remains unclear. CDR1 is SGHAT, CDR2 FQNNGV, per germline. Trimming pared 1 base from V and 5 bases from J, leaving 17 bases between. The length of the CDR3 is 16 residues. The CDR3 reads CASSLGSLLSEETQYF. In nucleotides, the CDR3 is TGTGCCAGCAGCTTAGGGTCCCTACTAAGTGAGGAGACCCAGTACTTC.

This clonotype was picked up a small number of times. The chain has TRBV6-5 and TRBJ1-1, with D hard to call. Germline-derived CDR1 and CDR2 are MNHEY and SVGAGI. Trimming took off 2 bases at V and 5 bases at J, with 15 bases between the two ends. CDR3 length equals 15 residues. The CDR3 here is CASSYRQSLGTEAFF. The CDR3 DNA is TGTGCCAGCAGTTACAGACAATCCCTAGGAACTGAAGCTTTCTTT.

This clonotype has a handful of counts. V gene TRBV10-3 combines with J gene TRBJ1-1; D not certain. Germline V lookup: CDR1 ENHRY, CDR2 SYGVKD. V dropped 6 bases and J dropped 0 bases, with 11 bases sitting between them. The CDR3 consists of 14 residues. CDR3 sequence (DNA): TGTGCCATCAGGGAGCAGAACATGAACACTGAAGCTTTCTTT. Protein: CAIREQNMNTEAFF.

This clonotype was counted ten times or more. The V gene is TRBV20-1, the J gene TRBJ2-7; 11 bases are a match to TRBD2. V shed 5 bases and J 2 bases; nucleotides not matched to a gene: 11. CDR1 is DFQATT, CDR2 SNEGSKA, per germline (reference sequence). CDR3 length equals 16 residues. CDR3 sequence: CSARTSGLSVPYEQYF. For the CDR3, the DNA is TGCAGTGCTCGGACTAGCGGGCTGTCGGTTCCCTACGAGCAGTACTTC.

This chain uses TRBV9 with TRBJ2-3; TRBD2 might be the D (6 bases). Germline CDR1 reads SGDLS; CDR2 reads YYNGEE. The CDR3 covers 14 residues. The V end was cut by 7 bases, the J end by 1 base, with 13 bases between. CDR3 amino acids: CASATGLRTDTQYF. CDR3 in DNA: TGTGCCAGCGCGACGGGACTCCGCACAGATACGCAGTATTTT.